This is a list of T cell receptor beta chains from one sample in a study of T cell changes during pregnancy in multiple sclerosis. Assay: immunoSEQ multiplex PCR; the TCRdb copy retains only in-frame clones and omits some. The sample records 50,000 to 60,000 clones, just under 90% being singletons. The material sequenced was CD4+ T cells from peripheral blood mononuclear cells, taken in the first trimester of pregnancy. The receptors originated from a female donor with multiple sclerosis, enrolled in a pregnancy study. Each CDR3 is given with its conserved first and last residue. D genes are given only for firm matches. Clone size appears in some rows only: once, few, many, or a class for an expanded clone.

j_gene: TRBJ2-7
abundance: -
v_gene: TRBV28
d_gene: -
CDR3nt: TGTGCCAGCAGTCACACCATATGGGCAATTCCAAACGGGCAGTACTTC
CDR3aa: CASSHTIWAIPNGQYF

j_gene: TRBJ2-7
abundance: -
v_gene: TRBV28
d_gene: -
CDR3nt: TGTGCCAGCAGTTTGGGCAAAAAAACCTACGAGCAGTACTTC
CDR3aa: CASSLGKKTYEQYF

j_gene: TRBJ1-2
abundance: few
v_gene: TRBV6-5
d_gene: TRBD1
CDR3nt: TGTGCCAGCAGTCCCGACAGGGCGAAAGGCTACACCTTC
CDR3aa: CASSPDRAKGYTF

j_gene: TRBJ1-6
abundance: -
v_gene: TRBV6-6
d_gene: -
CDR3nt: TGTGCCAGCACAAGGGGGAATTCACCCCTCCACTTT
CDR3aa: CASTRGNSPLHF

j_gene: TRBJ2-5
abundance: -
v_gene: TRBV5-1
d_gene: -
CDR3nt: TGCGCCAGCAGTGGTAACGCGGTCCAAGAGACCCAGTACTTC
CDR3aa: CASSGNAVQETQYF

j_gene: TRBJ2-3
abundance: -
v_gene: TRBV7-3
d_gene: TRBD2
CDR3nt: TGTGCCAGCAGCCGAACTAGCGGCTTCACAGATACGCAGTATTTT
CDR3aa: CASSRTSGFTDTQYF

j_gene: TRBJ1-5
abundance: few
v_gene: TRBV7-9
d_gene: -
CDR3nt: TGTGCCAGCAGCCATACCCAGGGAATTCAGCCCCAGCATTTT
CDR3aa: CASSHTQGIQPQHF

j_gene: TRBJ2-1
abundance: -
v_gene: TRBV29-1
d_gene: -
CDR3nt: TGCAGCGTTGAAGTTGACTGGGTTAGTGAGCAGTTCTTC
CDR3aa: CSVEVDWVSEQFF

j_gene: TRBJ1-6
abundance: -
v_gene: TRBV6-5
d_gene: -
CDR3nt: TGTGCCAGCAGTTCAACAGCCGTCTCACCCCTCCACTTT
CDR3aa: CASSSTAVSPLHF

j_gene: TRBJ1-6
abundance: -
v_gene: TRBV5-6
d_gene: -
CDR3nt: TGTGCCAGCAGCTTGATCCAGGGGAGGGATTCACCCCTCCACTTT
CDR3aa: CASSLIQGRDSPLHF

j_gene: TRBJ2-1
abundance: -
v_gene: TRBV9
d_gene: TRBD2
CDR3nt: TGTGCCAGCAGCGTAGAGGCTAGCGGGAGGATCGATGAGCAGTTCTTC
CDR3aa: CASSVEASGRIDEQFF

j_gene: TRBJ2-1
abundance: -
v_gene: TRBV7-2
d_gene: -
CDR3nt: TGTGCCAGCAGCCGAGCGTTCTCCAGCTCCTACAATGAGCAGTTCTTC
CDR3aa: CASSRAFSSSYNEQFF

j_gene: TRBJ2-4
abundance: -
v_gene: TRBV6-1
d_gene: TRBD1
CDR3nt: TGTGCCAGCAGGATCGGACAGGAGACAAACATTCAGTACTTC
CDR3aa: CASRIGQETNIQYF

j_gene: TRBJ1-1
abundance: -
v_gene: TRBV19
d_gene: -
CDR3nt: TGTGCCAGTAGTATACGGGGGGACACTGAAGCTTTCTTT
CDR3aa: CASSIRGDTEAFF

j_gene: TRBJ2-2
abundance: -
v_gene: TRBV28
d_gene: -
CDR3nt: TGTGCCAGCACCTCAACTGAGGGGGAGCTGTTTTTT
CDR3aa: CASTSTEGELFF

j_gene: TRBJ1-4
abundance: -
v_gene: TRBV6-1
d_gene: TRBD1
CDR3nt: TGTGCCAGCAGCCCGGGACAGGGAGAGAAAAAACTGTTTTTT
CDR3aa: CASSPGQGEKKLFF

j_gene: TRBJ1-2
abundance: -
v_gene: TRBV12-5
d_gene: TRBD1
CDR3nt: TGTGCTAGTGGTCTAGAGACAGGGTATCATGGCTACACCTTC
CDR3aa: CASGLETGYHGYTF

j_gene: TRBJ1-1
abundance: -
v_gene: TRBV19
d_gene: TRBD1
CDR3nt: TGTGCCAGTAGTATTGACAGGGGGAACACTGAAGCTTTCTTT
CDR3aa: CASSIDRGNTEAFF

j_gene: TRBJ2-1
abundance: -
v_gene: TRBV2
d_gene: -
CDR3nt: TGTGCCAGCAGTAGCAGGGGTTCAAATGAGCAGTTCTTC
CDR3aa: CASSSRGSNEQFF

j_gene: TRBJ2-7
abundance: -
v_gene: TRBV27
d_gene: TRBD2
CDR3nt: TGTGCCAGCAGTTTGAGGGCTAGCGGGAGAATCGTTTACGAGCAGTACTTC
CDR3aa: CASSLRASGRIVYEQYF

j_gene: TRBJ1-1
abundance: few
v_gene: TRBV27
d_gene: -
CDR3nt: TGTGCCAGCAGTAAACCTACCGGTGAAGCTTTCTTT
CDR3aa: CASSKPTGEAFF

j_gene: TRBJ2-7
abundance: -
v_gene: TRBV15
d_gene: TRBD2
CDR3nt: TGTGCCACCAGCGCCCCCACCGGGACTAGCGGTCGCTACGAGCAGTACTTC
CDR3aa: CATSAPTGTSGRYEQYF

j_gene: TRBJ1-2
abundance: -
v_gene: TRBV10-3
d_gene: -
CDR3nt: TGTGCCAATACAGGGACCCGGTTCCATGGCTACACCTTC
CDR3aa: CANTGTRFHGYTF

j_gene: TRBJ2-5
abundance: -
v_gene: TRBV7-2
d_gene: TRBD2
CDR3nt: TGTGCCAGCAGCCCGGGACTAGTCGGAGAGACCCAGTACTTC
CDR3aa: CASSPGLVGETQYF

j_gene: TRBJ2-5
abundance: -
v_gene: TRBV11-3
d_gene: TRBD1
CDR3nt: TGTGCCAGCAGTTACTCCGGGACAGGGCTAAAGGAGACCCAGTACTTC
CDR3aa: CASSYSGTGLKETQYF

j_gene: TRBJ2-1
abundance: -
v_gene: TRBV30
d_gene: TRBD2
CDR3nt: TGTGCCTGGAGTTTAGCGGGAGGGAATGAGCAGTTCTTC
CDR3aa: CAWSLAGGNEQFF

j_gene: TRBJ1-6
abundance: -
v_gene: TRBV18
d_gene: TRBD1
CDR3nt: TGTGCCAGCTCACCAGACAGGGGGAATTCACCCCTCCACTTT
CDR3aa: CASSPDRGNSPLHF

j_gene: TRBJ1-3
abundance: -
v_gene: TRBV11-2
d_gene: TRBD1
CDR3nt: TGTGCCAGCAGCTACCCAGGGGGCACCATATATTTT
CDR3aa: CASSYPGGTIYF

j_gene: TRBJ2-1
abundance: -
v_gene: TRBV5-1
d_gene: TRBD2
CDR3nt: TGCGCCAGCAGCTTGGGGCGGGAGGGAGATGAGCAGTTCTTC
CDR3aa: CASSLGREGDEQFF

j_gene: TRBJ1-1
abundance: -
v_gene: TRBV2
d_gene: -
CDR3nt: TGTGCCAGCAGTGCTTATGCGACAGTTATGAACACTGAAGCTTTCTTT
CDR3aa: CASSAYATVMNTEAFF

j_gene: TRBJ1-4
abundance: few
v_gene: TRBV30
d_gene: -
CDR3nt: TGTGCCTGGGGGGCCACAAGGACACTGTTTTTT
CDR3aa: CAWGATRTLFF

j_gene: TRBJ2-3
abundance: -
v_gene: TRBV29-1
d_gene: TRBD2
CDR3nt: TGCAGCGTTGAAATGGGGGAGGGCCTATCGCAGTATTTT
CDR3aa: CSVEMGEGLSQYF

j_gene: TRBJ2-2
abundance: -
v_gene: TRBV5-1
d_gene: -
CDR3nt: TGCGCCAGCAGCCTTGACAGGCAACCCGGGGAGCTGTTTTTT
CDR3aa: CASSLDRQPGELFF

j_gene: TRBJ1-3
abundance: -
v_gene: TRBV2
d_gene: TRBD1
CDR3nt: TGTGCCAGCAACGATCCGGGACAGGGGGCGCGGAACACCATATATTTT
CDR3aa: CASNDPGQGARNTIYF